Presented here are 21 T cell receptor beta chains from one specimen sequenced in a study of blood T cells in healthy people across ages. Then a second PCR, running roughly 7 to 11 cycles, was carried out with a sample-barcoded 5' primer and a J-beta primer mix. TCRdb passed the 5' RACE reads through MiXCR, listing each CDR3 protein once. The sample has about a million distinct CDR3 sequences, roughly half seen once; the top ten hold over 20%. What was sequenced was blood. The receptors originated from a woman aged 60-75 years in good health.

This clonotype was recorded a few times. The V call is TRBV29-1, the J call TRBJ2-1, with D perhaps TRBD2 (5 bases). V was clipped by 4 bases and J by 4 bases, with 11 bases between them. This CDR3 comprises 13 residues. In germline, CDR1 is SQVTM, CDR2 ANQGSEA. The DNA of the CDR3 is TGCAGCGTTGTCGTTCCGGGATACAATGAGCAGTTCTTC. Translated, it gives CSVVVPGYNEQFF.

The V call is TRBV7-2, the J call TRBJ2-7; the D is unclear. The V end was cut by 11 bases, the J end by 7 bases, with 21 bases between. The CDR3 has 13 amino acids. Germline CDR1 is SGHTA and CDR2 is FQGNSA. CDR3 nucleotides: TGTGCCTCCCCCCCTGCAGAAGGGAATGAGCAGTACTTC. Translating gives CASPPAEGNEQYF.

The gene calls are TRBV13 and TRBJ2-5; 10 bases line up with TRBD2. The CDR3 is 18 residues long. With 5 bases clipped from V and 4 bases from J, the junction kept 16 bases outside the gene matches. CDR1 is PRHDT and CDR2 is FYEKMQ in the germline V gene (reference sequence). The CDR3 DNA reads TGTGCCAGCAGCCCACAACGAGAAGCGGGAGGGCAGGGAGAGACCCAGTACTTC. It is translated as CASSPQREAGGQGETQYF.

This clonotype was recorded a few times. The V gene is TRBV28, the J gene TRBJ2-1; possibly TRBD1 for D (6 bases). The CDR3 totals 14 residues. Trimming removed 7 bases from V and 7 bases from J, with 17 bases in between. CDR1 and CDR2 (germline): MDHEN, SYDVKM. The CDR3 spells CASTLGVRGNEQFF. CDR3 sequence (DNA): TGTGCCAGCACCCTGGGGGTAAGGGGGAATGAGCAGTTCTTC.

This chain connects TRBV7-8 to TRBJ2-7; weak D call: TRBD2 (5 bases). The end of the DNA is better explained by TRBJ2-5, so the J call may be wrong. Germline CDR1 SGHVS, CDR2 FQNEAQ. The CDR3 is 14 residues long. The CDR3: CASSSSEVQETQYF. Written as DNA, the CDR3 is TGTGCCAGCAGCTCGTCGGAGGTTCAAGAGACCCAGTACTTC.

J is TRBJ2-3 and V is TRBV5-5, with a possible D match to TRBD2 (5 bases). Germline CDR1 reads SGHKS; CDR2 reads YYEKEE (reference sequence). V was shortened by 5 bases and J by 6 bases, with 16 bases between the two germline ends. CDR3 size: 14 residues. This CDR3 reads CASSIPIGEDTQYF. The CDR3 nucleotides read TGTGCCAGCAGTATCCCGATTGGGGAGGATACGCAGTATTTT. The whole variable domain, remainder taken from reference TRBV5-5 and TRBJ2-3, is DAGVTQSPTHLIKTRGQQVTLRCSPISGHKSVSWYQQVLGQGPQFIFQYYEKEERGRGNFPDRFSARQFPNYSSELNVNALLLGDSALYLCASSIPIGEDTQYFGPGTRLTVL.

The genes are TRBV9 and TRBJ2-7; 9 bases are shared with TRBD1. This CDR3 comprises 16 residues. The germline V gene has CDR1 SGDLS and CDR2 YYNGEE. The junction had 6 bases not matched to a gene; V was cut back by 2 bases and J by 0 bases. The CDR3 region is CASSVGVTGGSYEQYF. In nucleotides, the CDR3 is TGTGCCAGCAGCGTTGGGGTGACAGGGGGCTCCTACGAGCAGTACTTC.

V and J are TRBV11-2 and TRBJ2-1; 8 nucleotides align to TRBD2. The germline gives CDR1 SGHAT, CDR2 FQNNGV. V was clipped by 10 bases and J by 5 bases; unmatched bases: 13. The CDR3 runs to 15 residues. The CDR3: CATSGMRGRNNEQFF. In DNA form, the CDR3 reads TGTGCCACCTCGGGAATGCGCGGGAGGAACAATGAGCAGTTCTTC.

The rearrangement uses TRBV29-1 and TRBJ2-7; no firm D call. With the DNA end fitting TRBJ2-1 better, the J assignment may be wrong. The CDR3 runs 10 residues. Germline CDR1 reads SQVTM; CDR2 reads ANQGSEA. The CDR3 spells CSAFAKEQFF. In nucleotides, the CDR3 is TGCAGCGCCTTCGCCAAGGAGCAGTTCTTC.

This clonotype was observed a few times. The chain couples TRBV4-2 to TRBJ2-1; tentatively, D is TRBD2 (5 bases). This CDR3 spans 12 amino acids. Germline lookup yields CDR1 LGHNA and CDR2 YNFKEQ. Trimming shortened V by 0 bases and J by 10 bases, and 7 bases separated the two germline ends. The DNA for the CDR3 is TGTGCCAGCAGCCAAGAACCTAGCGAGCAGTTCTTC. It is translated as CASSQEPSEQFF.

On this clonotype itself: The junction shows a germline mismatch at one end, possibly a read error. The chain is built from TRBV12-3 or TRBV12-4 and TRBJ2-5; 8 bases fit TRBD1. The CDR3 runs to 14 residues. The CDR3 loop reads CAGRQDRARETQYF. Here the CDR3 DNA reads TGTGCCGGCAGACAGGACAGGGCCAGAGAGACCCAGTACTTC.

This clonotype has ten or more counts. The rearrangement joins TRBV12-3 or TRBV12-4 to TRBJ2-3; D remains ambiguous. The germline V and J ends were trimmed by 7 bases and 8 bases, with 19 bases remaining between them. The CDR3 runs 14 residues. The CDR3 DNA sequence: TGTGCCAGCACCCGGCCCTCGCCGAGGACTACGCAGTATTTT. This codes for CASTRPSPRTTQYF.

The CDR3 nucleotides read TGTGCCAGCAGTTTAAAGGCACGCTTCAATGAGCAGTACTTC. Translation gives CASSLKARFNEQYF. The J gene is TRBJ2-5, the V gene TRBV28, with D unresolved. CDR1 is MDHEN, CDR2 SYDVKM, per germline. The CDR3 has 14 residues. The V end lost 2 bases, the J end lost 11 bases, and 18 bases lay between the germline ends. The full variable domain, rest sourced from reference TRBV28 and TRBJ2-5, is DVKVTQSSRYLVKRTGEKVFLECVQDMDHENMFWYRQDPGLGLRLIYFSYDVKMKEKGDIPEGYSVSREKKERFSLILESASTNQTSMYLCASSLKARFNEQYFGPGTRLLVL.

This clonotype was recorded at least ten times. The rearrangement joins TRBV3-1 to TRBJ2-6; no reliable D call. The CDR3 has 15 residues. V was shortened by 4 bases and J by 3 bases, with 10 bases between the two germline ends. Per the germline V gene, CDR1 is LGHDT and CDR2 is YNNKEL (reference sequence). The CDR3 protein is CASSLGRGGANVLTF. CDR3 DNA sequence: TGTGCCAGCAGCCTTGGGCGCGGTGGGGCCAACGTCCTGACTTTC.

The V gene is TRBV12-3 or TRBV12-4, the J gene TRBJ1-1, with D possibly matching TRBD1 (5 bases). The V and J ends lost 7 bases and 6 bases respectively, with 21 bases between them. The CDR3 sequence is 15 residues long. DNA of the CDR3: TGTGCCAGCACCCCGTTCGGGGGGGTCAATTCTGAAGCTTTCTTT. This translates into CASTPFGGVNSEAFF.

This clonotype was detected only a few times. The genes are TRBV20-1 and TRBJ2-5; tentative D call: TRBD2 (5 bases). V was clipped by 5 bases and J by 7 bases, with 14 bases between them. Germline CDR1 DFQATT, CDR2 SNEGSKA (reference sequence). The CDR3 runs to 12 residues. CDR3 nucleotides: TGCAGTGCTGGGAGTGAGGTCGGGACCCAGTACTTC. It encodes CSAGSEVGTQYF.

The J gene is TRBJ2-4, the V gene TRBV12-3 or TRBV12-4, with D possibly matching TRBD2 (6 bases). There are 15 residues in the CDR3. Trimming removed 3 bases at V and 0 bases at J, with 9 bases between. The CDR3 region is CASSLEGLAKNIQYF. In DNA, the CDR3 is TGTGCCAGCAGTTTGGAGGGTCTAGCCAAAAACATTCAGTACTTC.

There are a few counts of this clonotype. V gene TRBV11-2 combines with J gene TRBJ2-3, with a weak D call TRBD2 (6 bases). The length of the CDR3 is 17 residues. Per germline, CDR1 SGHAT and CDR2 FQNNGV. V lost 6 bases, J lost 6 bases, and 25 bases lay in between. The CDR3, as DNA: TGTGCCAGCAGAACCGGGACTCAAACATTAACCACCGATACGCAGTATTTT. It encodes CASRTGTQTLTTDTQYF.

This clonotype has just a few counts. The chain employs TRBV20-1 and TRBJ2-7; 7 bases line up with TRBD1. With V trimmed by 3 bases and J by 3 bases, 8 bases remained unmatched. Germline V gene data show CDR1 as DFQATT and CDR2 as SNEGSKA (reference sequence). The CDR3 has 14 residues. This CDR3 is CSASGTDALYEQYF. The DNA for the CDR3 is TGCAGTGCTAGTGGGACAGATGCTCTCTACGAGCAGTACTTC.

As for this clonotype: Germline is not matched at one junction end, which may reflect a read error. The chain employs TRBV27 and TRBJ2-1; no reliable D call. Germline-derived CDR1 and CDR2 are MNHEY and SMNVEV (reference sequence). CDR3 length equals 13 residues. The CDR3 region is CASSLHRLNGQFF. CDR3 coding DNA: TGTGCCAGCAGTTTACACCGGCTCAATGGGCAGTTCTTC.

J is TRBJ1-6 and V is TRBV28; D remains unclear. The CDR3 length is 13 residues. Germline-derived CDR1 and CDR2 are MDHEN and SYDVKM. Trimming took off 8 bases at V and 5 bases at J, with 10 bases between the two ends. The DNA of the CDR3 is TGTGCCAGCTATGGACCGAATAATTCACCCCTCCACTTT. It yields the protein CASYGPNNSPLHF. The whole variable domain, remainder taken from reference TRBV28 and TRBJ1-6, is DVKVTQSSRYLVKRTGEKVFLECVQDMDHENMFWYRQDPGLGLRLIYFSYDVKMKEKGDIPEGYSVSREKKERFSLILESASTNQTSMYLCASYGPNNSPLHFGNGTRLTVT.